The present TCR beta chain was sequenced within a study of T-cell memory formation after mild COVID-19. Broader study findings: Some clones that responded turned up in pre-infection memory, which suggests that cross-reactive memory joined in. CD8+ contracting clones occupied EMRA, while CD4+ ones occupied mainly CM and EM. Later expanders leaned toward CD4+, whereas clones contracting from day 15 to 85 were balanced CD4/CD8.

This clonotype has just a few counts. Its specificity is unknown. Constant-segment primers served in 5'RACE that generated TCR alpha and TCR beta cDNA libraries bearing sample barcodes and UMIs. TCRdb re-analysed the 5' RACE reads in MiXCR, keeping a single row per CDR3 protein. This sample yields about 540,000 distinct CDR3 sequences, of which about 20% are seen a single time; around 13% belongs to the top ten. The CDR3 spans 16 residues. V was cut by 3 bases and J by 1 base, with 14 bases left in between. Germline V gives CDR1 MNHEY, CDR2 SMNVEV (reference sequence). This clonotype was obtained from an adult woman who had mild COVID-19 (a few samples of this study predate the infection). Cell type and time point are not known. The chain combines TRBV27 with TRBJ2-3; D unresolved. The sequencing sample was made of PBMCs or a T cell subset sorted from them (not recorded which). The CDR3 loop is CASSLHRLSGTDTQYF. Here the CDR3 DNA reads TGTGCCAGCAGTTTGCATAGGTTGTCGGGCACAGATACGCAGTATTTT.